This T cell receptor (beta chain) was identified in a study of identifying expanded T cells in peripheral blood. Points from the study as a whole: Clone count variance between approximately two-week samples rose with total template count.

As concerns this clone: The antigen remains undetermined.

Clones were sequenced by immunoSEQ multiplex PCR, and TCRdb holds only the in-frame ones, with some missing. The sample records 70,000 to 95,000 clones, roughly 90% being singletons. Germline V gene data show CDR1 as KGHSH and CDR2 as LQKENI. V dropped 0 bases and J dropped 8; count of bases not matched to a gene: 5. The CDR3 extends over 15 amino acids. Sequenced sample: blood. This receptor was identified in a person aged 18 to 75 in good health. The V and J genes are TRBV18 and TRBJ2-1; 9 bases match TRBD1. The CDR3 DNA reads TGTGCCAGCTCACCACCGACAGGGGGTGTCGATGAGCAGTTCTTC. As protein: CASSPPTGGVDEQFF.